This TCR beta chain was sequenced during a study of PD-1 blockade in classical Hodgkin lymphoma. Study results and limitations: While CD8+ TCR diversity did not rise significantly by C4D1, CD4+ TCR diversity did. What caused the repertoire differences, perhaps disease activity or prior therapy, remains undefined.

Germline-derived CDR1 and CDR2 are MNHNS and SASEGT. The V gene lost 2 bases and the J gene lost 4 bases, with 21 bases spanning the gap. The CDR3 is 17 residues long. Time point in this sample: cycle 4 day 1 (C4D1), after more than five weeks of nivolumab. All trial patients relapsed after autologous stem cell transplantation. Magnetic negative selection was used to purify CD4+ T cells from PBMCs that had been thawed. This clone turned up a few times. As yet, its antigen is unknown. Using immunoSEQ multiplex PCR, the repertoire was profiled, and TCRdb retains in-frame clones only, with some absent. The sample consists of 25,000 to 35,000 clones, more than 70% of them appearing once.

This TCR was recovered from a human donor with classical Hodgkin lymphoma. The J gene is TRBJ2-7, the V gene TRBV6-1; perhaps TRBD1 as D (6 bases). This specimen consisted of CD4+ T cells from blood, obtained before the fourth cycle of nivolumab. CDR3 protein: CASSERKTTGGRYEQYF. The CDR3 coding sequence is TGTGCCAGCAGTGAACGAAAAACGACAGGCGGACGTTACGAGCAGTACTTC.